Listed below are T cell receptor beta chains from one sample, sequenced in a study of PD-1 blockade in classical Hodgkin lymphoma. The assay was immunoSEQ multiplex PCR, and TCRdb's table has in-frame clones only and misses some. This sample carries 3,500 to 5,000 clones, around 70% of them seen once, and the ten largest clones take 45% to 50%. The material sequenced was peripheral blood mononuclear cells (PBMCs), taken before the fourth cycle of nivolumab. These receptors came from a human donor with classical Hodgkin lymphoma. The conserved cysteine and the conserved F or W are not part of the CDR3 here. Fields, in order: V gene, J gene, CDR3 protein.

>TRBV27|TRBJ2-3
ASSLAGARTDTQY
>TRBV11-2|TRBJ2-5
ASSTQGLAEETQY
>TRBV2|TRBJ2-5
ASSESGLALPIWETQY
>TRBV30|TRBJ2-1
AWTPGLAHNEQF
>TRBV27|TRBJ2-7
ASSLEGREQY
>TRBV30|TRBJ2-1
ASMSGVSYNEQF
>TRBV6-6|TRBJ2-1
ASSYSLAGGNEQF
>TRBV7-9|TRBJ1-1
ASSFLRLGSAEAF
>TRBV27|TRBJ2-1
ASSLSRAPRAGREYNEQF
>TRBV30|TRBJ1-1
AWSPTRAEAF
>TRBV19|TRBJ1-5
ASSPEVWGTSNQPQH
>TRBV5-4|TRBJ1-2
ASSPAGGQGPYGYT
>TRBV23-1|TRBJ2-2
ASSQSSRAGLNTGELF
>TRBV5-1|TRBJ2-7
ASSSRQGAFAYEQY
>TRBV29-1|TRBJ1-1
SAETTNTEAF
>TRBV28|TRBJ1-1
ASRQTGLANTEAF
>TRBV5-5|TRBJ1-6
ASSLTGSGNSPLH
>TRBV9|TRBJ2-3
ASSPEGTDTQY
>TRBV21-1|TRBJ2-1
ASSNPGSNEQF
>TRBV11-2|TRBJ2-3
ASSLTVADTQY
>TRBV28|TRBJ2-3
ASRRTVATSTDTQY
>TRBV9|TRBJ1-6
ASSVEARAEYNSPLH
>TRBV9|TRBJ2-7
ASSLGGEDEQY
>TRBV19|TRBJ1-1
ASGGRGQRFSEAF
>TRBV19|TRBJ1-2
ASTLRGFRSYGYT
>TRBV10-3|TRBJ1-1
AIKVSVIQDTEAF
>TRBV5-1|.
ASSFGTGGTLEQY
>TRBV19|TRBJ2-1
ASSISGASSYNEQF
>TRBV7-9|TRBJ2-1
ASSPWGSGSLSYNEQF
>TRBV23-1|TRBJ1-4
ASSQHDSATNEKLF
>TRBV6-1|TRBJ2-7
ASSGTGSRAPYEQY